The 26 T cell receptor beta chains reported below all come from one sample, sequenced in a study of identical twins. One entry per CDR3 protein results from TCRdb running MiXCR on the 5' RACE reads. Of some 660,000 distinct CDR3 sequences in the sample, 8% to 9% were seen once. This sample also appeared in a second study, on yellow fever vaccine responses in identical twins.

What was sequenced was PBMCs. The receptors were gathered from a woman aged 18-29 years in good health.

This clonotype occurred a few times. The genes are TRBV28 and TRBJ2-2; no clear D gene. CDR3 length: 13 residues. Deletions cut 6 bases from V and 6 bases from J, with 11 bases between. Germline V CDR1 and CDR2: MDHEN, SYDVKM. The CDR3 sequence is CASSGRRPGELFF. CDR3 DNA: TGTGCCAGCAGCGGACGGCGCCCCGGGGAGCTGTTTTTT.

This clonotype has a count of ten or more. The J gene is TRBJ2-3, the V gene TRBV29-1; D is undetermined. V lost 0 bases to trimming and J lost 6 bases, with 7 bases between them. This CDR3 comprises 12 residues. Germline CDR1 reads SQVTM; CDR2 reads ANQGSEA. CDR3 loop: CSVEDWADTQYF. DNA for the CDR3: TGCAGCGTTGAAGATTGGGCGGATACGCAGTATTTT.

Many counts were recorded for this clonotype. The CDR3 nucleotides are TGTGCCAGCAGAACCCTGGGGGGGACCGGGCGAGGGAGGAGAAACACCATATATTTT. Amino acid sequence: CASRTLGGTGRGRRNTIYF. V usage is TRBV12-3 or TRBV12-4 and J usage is TRBJ1-3; D may be TRBD1 (5 bases). V was cut by 6 bases and J by 5 bases, with 29 bases left in between. The CDR3 length is 19 residues.

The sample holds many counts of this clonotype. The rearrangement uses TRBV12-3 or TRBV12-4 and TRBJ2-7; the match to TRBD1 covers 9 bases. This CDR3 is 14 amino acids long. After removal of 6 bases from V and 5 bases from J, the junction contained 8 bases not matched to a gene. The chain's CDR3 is CASRRGQGRDEQYF. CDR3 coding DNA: TGTGCCAGCAGGAGGGGACAGGGACGAGACGAGCAGTACTTC.

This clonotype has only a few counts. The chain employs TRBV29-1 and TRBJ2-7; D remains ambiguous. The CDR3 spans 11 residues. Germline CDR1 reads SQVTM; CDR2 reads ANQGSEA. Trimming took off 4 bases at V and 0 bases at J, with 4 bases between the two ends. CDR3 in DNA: TGCAGCGTTGCCAGCTCCTACGAGCAGTACTTC. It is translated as CSVASSYEQYF.

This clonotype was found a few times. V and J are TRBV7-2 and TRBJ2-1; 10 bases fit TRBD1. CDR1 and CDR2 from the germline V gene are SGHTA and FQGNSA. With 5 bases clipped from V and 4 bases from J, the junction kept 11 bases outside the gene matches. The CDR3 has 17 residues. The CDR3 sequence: CASSKGAGTGVYNEQFF. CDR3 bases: TGTGCCAGCAGCAAAGGCGCCGGGACAGGGGTTTACAATGAGCAGTTCTTC.

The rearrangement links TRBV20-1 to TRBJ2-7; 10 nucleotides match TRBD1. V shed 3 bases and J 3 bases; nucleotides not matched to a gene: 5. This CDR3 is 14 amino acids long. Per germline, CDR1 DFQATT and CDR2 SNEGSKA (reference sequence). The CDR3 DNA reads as TGCAGTGCTAGGCCGGGACAGGGGAACTACGAGCAGTACTTC. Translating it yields CSARPGQGNYEQYF.

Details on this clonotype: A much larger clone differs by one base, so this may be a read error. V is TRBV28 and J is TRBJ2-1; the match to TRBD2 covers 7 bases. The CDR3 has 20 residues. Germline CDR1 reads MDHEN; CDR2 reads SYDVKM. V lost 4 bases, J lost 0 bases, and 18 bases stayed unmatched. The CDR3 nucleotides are TGTGCCAGCAGTTACCGACGGGGGGTATGGGGTTTAAGCTCCTACAATGAGCAGTTCTTC. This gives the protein CASSYRRGVWGLSSYNEQFF.

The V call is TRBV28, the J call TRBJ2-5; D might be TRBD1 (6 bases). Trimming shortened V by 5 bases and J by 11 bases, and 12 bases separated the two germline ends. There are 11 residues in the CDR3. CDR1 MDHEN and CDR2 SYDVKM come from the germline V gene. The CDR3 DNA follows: TGTGCCAGCAGTCCTAGGGGGTGGCAGTACTTC. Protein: CASSPRGWQYF. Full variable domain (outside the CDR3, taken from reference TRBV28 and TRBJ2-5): DVKVTQSSRYLVKRTGEKVFLECVQDMDHENMFWYRQDPGLGLRLIYFSYDVKMKEKGDIPEGYSVSREKKERFSLILESASTNQTSMYLCASSPRGWQYFGPGTRLLVL.

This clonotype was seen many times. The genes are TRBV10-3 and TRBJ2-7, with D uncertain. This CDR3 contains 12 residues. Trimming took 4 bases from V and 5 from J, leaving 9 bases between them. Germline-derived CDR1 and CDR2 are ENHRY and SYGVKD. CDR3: CAISGFLNEQYF. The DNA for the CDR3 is TGTGCCATCAGTGGGTTCCTAAACGAGCAGTACTTC.

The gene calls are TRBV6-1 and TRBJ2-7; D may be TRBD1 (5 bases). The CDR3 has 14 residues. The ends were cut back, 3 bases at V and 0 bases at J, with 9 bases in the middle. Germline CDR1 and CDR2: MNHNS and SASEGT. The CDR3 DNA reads TGTGCCAGCAGTGATCCGACAGCCTCCTACGAGCAGTACTTC. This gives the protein CASSDPTASYEQYF.

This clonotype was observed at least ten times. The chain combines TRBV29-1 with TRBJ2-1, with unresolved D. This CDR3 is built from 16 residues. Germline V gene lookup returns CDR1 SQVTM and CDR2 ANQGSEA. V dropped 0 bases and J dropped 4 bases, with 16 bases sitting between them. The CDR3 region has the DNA TGCAGCGTTGAAGATTTAAGTGACACCAATTACAATGAGCAGTTCTTC. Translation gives CSVEDLSDTNYNEQFF.

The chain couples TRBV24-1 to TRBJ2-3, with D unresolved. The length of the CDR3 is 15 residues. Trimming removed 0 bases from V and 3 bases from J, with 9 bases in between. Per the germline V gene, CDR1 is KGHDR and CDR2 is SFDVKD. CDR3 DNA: TGTGCCACCAGTGATTTGCTCCTAGGGACAGATACGCAGTATTTT. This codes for CATSDLLLGTDTQYF.

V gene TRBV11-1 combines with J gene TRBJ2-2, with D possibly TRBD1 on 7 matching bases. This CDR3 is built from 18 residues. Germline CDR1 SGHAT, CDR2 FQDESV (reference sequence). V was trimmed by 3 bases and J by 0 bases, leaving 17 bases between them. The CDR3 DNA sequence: TGTGCCAGCAGCTTTACTAGCAGGGGGTACCCGAACACCGGGGAGCTGTTTTTT. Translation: CASSFTSRGYPNTGELFF.

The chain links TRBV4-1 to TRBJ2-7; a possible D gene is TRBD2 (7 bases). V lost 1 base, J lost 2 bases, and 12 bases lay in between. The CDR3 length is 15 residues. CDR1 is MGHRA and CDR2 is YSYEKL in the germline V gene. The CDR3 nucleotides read TGCGCCAGCAGCCAAGGGCGCGGGGGCCCCTACGAGCAGTACTTC. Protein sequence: CASSQGRGGPYEQYF.

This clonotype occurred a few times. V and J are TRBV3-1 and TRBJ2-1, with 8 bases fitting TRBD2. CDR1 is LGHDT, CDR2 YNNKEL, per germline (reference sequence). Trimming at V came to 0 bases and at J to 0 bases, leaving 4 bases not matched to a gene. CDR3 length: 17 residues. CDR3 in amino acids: CASSQELAVSSYNEQFF. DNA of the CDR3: TGTGCCAGCAGCCAAGAACTAGCGGTCAGCTCCTACAATGAGCAGTTCTTC.

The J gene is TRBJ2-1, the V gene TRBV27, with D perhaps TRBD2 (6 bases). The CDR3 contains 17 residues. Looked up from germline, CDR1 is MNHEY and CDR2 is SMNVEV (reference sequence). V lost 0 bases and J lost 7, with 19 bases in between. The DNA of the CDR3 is TGTGCCAGCAGTTTATCAGCCGGGACTTCCCCTACAAATGAGCAGTTCTTC. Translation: CASSLSAGTSPTNEQFF.

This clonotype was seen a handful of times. This CDR3 is CASSYRVTGDKETQYF. Here the CDR3 DNA reads TGTGCCAGCAGTTACAGGGTGACGGGGGACAAAGAGACCCAGTACTTC. This sequence joins TRBV6-5 and TRBJ2-5; D could derive from TRBD1 or TRBD2 (6 bases each). V gave up 2 bases and J gave up 3 bases, with 16 bases separating them. Germline loops: CDR1 MNHEY, CDR2 SVGAGI. The CDR3 spans 16 residues.

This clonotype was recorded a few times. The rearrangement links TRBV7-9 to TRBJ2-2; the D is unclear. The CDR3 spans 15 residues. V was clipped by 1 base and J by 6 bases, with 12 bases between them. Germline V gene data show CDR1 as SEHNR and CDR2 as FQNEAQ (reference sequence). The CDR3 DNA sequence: TGTGCCAGCAGCTTAGATCCTAGGCCCTCCGGGGAGCTGTTTTTT. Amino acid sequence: CASSLDPRPSGELFF.

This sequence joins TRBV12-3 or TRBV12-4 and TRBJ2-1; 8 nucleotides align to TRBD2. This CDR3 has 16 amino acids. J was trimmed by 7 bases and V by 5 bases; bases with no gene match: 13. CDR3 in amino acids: CASSLVKLAAHNEQFF. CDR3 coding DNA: TGTGCCAGCAGTCTAGTAAAACTAGCGGCCCATAATGAGCAGTTCTTC.

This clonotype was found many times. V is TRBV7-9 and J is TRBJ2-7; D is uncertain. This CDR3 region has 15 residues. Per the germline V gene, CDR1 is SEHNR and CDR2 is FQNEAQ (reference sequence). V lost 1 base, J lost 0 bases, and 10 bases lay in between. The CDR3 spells CASSLVDRLSYEQYF. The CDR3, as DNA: TGTGCCAGCAGCTTAGTTGACCGGCTCTCCTACGAGCAGTACTTC.

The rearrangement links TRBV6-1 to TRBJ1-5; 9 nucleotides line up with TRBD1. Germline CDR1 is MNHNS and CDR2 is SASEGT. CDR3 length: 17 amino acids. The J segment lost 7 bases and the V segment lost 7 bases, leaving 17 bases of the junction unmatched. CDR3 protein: CASNTGTGPVSRQPQHF. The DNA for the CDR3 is TGTGCCAGCAACACTGGGACAGGGCCTGTTTCGAGGCAGCCCCAGCATTTT.

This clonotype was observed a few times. CDR3 nucleotide sequence: TGCAGTGCTAGACTACGGACTAGCGGGGATACGCAGTATTTT. Translated, it gives CSARLRTSGDTQYF. This chain uses TRBV20-1 with TRBJ2-3; 11 bases are a match to TRBD2. J gave up 6 bases and V 2 bases, and 4 bases lay outside the gene matches. The CDR3 length is 14 residues. Germline V gene lookup returns CDR1 DFQATT and CDR2 SNEGSKA (reference sequence).

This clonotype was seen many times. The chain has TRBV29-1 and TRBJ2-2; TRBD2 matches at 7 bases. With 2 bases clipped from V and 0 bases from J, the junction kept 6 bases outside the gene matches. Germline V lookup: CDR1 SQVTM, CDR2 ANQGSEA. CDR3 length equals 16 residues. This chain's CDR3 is CSVERLSGTNTGELFF. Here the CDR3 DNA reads TGCAGCGTTGAACGGCTCAGCGGGACGAACACCGGGGAGCTGTTTTTT.

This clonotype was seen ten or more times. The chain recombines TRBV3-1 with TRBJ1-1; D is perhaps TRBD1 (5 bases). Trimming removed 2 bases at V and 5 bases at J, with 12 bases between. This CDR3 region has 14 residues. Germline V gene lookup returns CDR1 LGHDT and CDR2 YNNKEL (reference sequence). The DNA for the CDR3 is TGTGCCAGCAGCCAAAGTAGGGGACGTACTGAAGCTTTCTTT. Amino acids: CASSQSRGRTEAFF.

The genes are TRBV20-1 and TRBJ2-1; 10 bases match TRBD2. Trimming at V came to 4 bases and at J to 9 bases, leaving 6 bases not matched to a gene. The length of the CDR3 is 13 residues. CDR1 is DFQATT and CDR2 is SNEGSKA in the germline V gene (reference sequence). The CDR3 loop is CSAIGLAGAEQFF. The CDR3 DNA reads TGCAGTGCTATAGGCCTAGCGGGAGCTGAGCAGTTCTTC.